These T cell receptor beta chains were read from a single sample in a study of molecular identifiers for immune sequencing clone quantification. TCRdb re-analysed the PCR reads in MiXCR, keeping a single row per CDR3 protein. The sample contains 40,000 to 50,000 distinct CDR3 sequences, under 25% of which appear only once. Sequenced sample: naive CD8+ T cells from blood, with Jurkat cell RNA spiked in. The receptor set was obtained from a human donor in good health. Some libraries in this study had Jurkat cell RNA spiked in. Each CDR3 is given with its conserved first and last residue. The D gene is left open where the match is weak. Only some rows state a clone size, as once, few, many or a class for expanded clones.

D: TRBD2; size: many; J: TRBJ2-2; V: TRBV29-1; CDR3: CSVVVTSGNPTGELFF; DNA: TGCAGCGTTGTCGTGACTAGCGGAAACCCCACCGGGGAGCTGTTTTTT
D: .; size: many; J: TRBJ1-1; V: TRBV6-4; CDR3: CASSVHQGTEAFF; DNA: TGTGCCAGCAGTGTACATCAAGGCACTGAAGCTTTCTTT
D: TRBD2; size: .; J: TRBJ2-3; V: TRBV7-2; CDR3: CASSLLAGGASDTQYF; DNA: TGTGCCAGCAGCTTGCTAGCCGGGGGGGCCTCAGATACGCAGTATTTT
D: .; size: medium-sized; J: TRBJ1-1; V: TRBV4-3; CDR3: CASSQDRGSTEAFF; DNA: TGCGCCAGCAGCCAAGATCGGGGTAGCACTGAAGCTTTCTTT
D: .; size: many; J: TRBJ2-7; V: TRBV11-2; CDR3: CASSSLVPYEQYF; DNA: TGTGCCAGCAGCTCTCTAGTACCCTACGAGCAGTACTTC
D: .; size: many; J: TRBJ2-5; V: TRBV12-3/TRBV12-4; CDR3: CASSRDLQETQYF; DNA: TGTGCCAGCAGTCGGGACTTGCAAGAGACCCAGTACTTC
D: .; size: .; J: TRBJ1-1; V: TRBV6-6; CDR3: CASSYPTGAATGTEAFF; DNA: TGTGCCAGCAGTTACCCGACAGGTGCAGCGACAGGCACTGAAGCTTTCTTT
D: .; size: many; J: TRBJ1-1; V: TRBV19; CDR3: CASSIYSGANTEAFF; DNA: TGTGCCAGTAGTATATATTCAGGGGCGAACACTGAAGCTTTCTTT
D: .; size: many; J: TRBJ2-3; V: TRBV12-5; CDR3: CASGFGTERAGASADTQYF; DNA: TGTGCTAGTGGTTTCGGGACAGAGCGAGCGGGGGCCTCGGCAGATACGCAGTATTTT
D: .; size: many; J: TRBJ2-5; V: TRBV6-5; CDR3: CASSPRGETQYF; DNA: TGTGCCAGCAGCCCCAGAGGGGAGACCCAGTACTTC
D: TRBD2; size: many; J: TRBJ2-7; V: TRBV4-3; CDR3: CASSQEAGGSYEQYF; DNA: TGCGCCAGCAGCCAGGAGGCGGGAGGGTCTTACGAGCAGTACTTC
D: .; size: many; J: TRBJ2-2; V: TRBV15; CDR3: CATSSGPTGNTGELFF; DNA: TGTGCCACCAGCAGTGGTCCGACAGGGAACACCGGGGAGCTGTTTTTT
D: .; size: many; J: TRBJ2-3; V: TRBV11-2; CDR3: CASASVSTDTQYF; DNA: TGTGCCAGCGCGTCAGTGAGCACAGATACGCAGTATTTT
D: TRBD2; size: many; J: TRBJ2-3; V: TRBV28; CDR3: CASSLLAGSTDTQYF; DNA: TGTGCCAGCAGTTTATTAGCGGGGAGTACAGATACGCAGTATTTT
D: .; size: many; J: TRBJ2-3; V: TRBV11-2; CDR3: CASSLEGGTDTQYF; DNA: TGTGCCAGCAGCTTAGAGGGCGGCACAGATACGCAGTATTTT
D: .; size: many; J: TRBJ2-7; V: TRBV7-9; CDR3: CASSFLRGAHEQYF; DNA: TGTGCCAGCAGCTTTCTCCGAGGGGCCCACGAGCAGTACTTC
D: .; size: many; J: TRBJ1-1; V: TRBV20-1; CDR3: CSAPDLGTEAFF; DNA: TGCAGTGCTCCGGACCTGGGGACTGAAGCTTTCTTT
D: .; size: many; J: TRBJ1-3; V: TRBV9; CDR3: CASSSPLQGYGNTIYF; DNA: TGTGCCAGCAGCTCACCCCTCCAGGGCTATGGAAACACCATATATTTT
D: .; size: many; J: TRBJ1-4; V: TRBV4-3; CDR3: CASSQDARSTNEKLFF; DNA: TGCGCCAGCAGCCAAGATGCCCGCTCAACTAATGAAAAACTGTTTTTT
D: .; size: many; J: TRBJ1-1; V: TRBV7-6; CDR3: CASSLVSGSQIKSNTEAFF; DNA: TGTGCCAGCAGCTTAGTTTCGGGCAGCCAAATTAAATCGAACACTGAAGCTTTCTTT